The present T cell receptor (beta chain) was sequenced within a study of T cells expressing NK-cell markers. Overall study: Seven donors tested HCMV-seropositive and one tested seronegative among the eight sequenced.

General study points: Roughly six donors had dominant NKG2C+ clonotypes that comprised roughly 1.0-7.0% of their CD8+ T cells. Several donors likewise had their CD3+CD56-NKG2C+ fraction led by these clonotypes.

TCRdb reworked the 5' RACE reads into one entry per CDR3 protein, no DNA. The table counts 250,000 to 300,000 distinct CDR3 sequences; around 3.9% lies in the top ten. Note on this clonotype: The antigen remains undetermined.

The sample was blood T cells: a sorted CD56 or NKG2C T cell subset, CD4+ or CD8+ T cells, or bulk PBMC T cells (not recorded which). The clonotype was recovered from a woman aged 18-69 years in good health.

The CDR3 region is CASIPPPGGSGGHNEQFF. The genes are TRBV6-2 or TRBV6-3 and TRBJ2-1; TCRdb gives TRBD2 as the D gene, but with no DNA this cannot be confirmed. The germline V gene has CDR1 MNHEY and CDR2 SVGEGT. The CDR3 runs 18 residues.